The clone carrying this TCR beta chain was seen a single time. The antigen remains unidentified. These data belong to a study of T cell responses to AZD1222 COVID-19 vaccine. Only in-frame clones appear in the TCRdb table, and some are missing; sequencing was by immunoSEQ multiplex PCR. The sample consists of about 140,000 clones, under 95% of them appearing once. Study-wide results and caveats: The number of AZD1222 recipients seropositive at baseline was only 5 to 7. Samples come after the peak T cell response, not at day 14. Reportedly, nearly half of unique spike TCRs recognized epitopes outside B.1.351/B.1.1.7 mutations.

The V gene lost 5 bases and the J gene lost 5 bases, with 15 bases spanning the gap. The CDR3 consists of 14 residues. Germline-derived CDR1 and CDR2 are SGHTA and FQGNSA. The chain combines TRBV7-2 with TRBJ1-2; a weak D match, TRBD1 (5 bases). The origin of this receptor is an adult in good health. The sample consisted of peripheral blood, taken on day 0 of AZD1222 vaccination. CDR3 residues: CASSRGGNRYGYTF. Written as DNA, the CDR3 is TGTGCCAGCAGCCGGGGGGGTAATCGGTATGGCTACACCTTC.